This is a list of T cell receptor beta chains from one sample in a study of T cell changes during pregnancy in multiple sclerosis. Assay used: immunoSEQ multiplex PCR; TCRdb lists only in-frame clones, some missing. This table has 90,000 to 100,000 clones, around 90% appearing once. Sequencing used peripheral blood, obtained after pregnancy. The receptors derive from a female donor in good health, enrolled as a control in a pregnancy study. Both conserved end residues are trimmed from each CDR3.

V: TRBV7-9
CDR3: ASSLAGVSNQPQH

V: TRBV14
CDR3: ASSPSSGFTEAF

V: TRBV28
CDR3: ASSTILGVQPQH

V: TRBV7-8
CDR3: ASSPRRMLIYEQY

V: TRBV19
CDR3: ASSIERLATNSPLH

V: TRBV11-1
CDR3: ASSPVAGQETQY

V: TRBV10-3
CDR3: AISELAGVSEQY

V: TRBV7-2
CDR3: ASRTLASREGPSSYEQY

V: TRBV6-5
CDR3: ASRLNGGTGELF

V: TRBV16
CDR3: ASSQSPPGNTGELF

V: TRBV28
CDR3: ASSLSASGSKY

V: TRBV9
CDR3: ASSDEKNSYNEQF

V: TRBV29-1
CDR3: SVAGQGRGEAF

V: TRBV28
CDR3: ASSLSQVWRERYEQY